The 20 T cell receptor beta chains presented below share a single source sample, sequenced in a study of T cell responses to AZD1222 COVID-19 vaccine. Profiled with immunoSEQ multiplex PCR; TCRdb holds only in-frame clones, not every one. The sample has approximately 73,000 clones, around four fifths seen once. The source was peripheral blood, collected on day 0 of AZD1222 vaccination. These TCRs come from an adult in good health.

This rearrangement joins TRBV3-1 (or the pseudogene TRBV3-2) to TRBJ1-1, with D possibly TRBD1 on 5 matching bases. The germline V gene has CDR1 LGHDT and CDR2 YNNKEL (reference sequence). The V end was cut by 1 base, the J end by 5 bases, with 11 bases between. This CDR3 has 14 residues. The CDR3 region has the DNA TGTGCCAGCAGCCAAGGCAGGGTAAGGACTGAAGCTTTCTTT. This translates into CASSQGRVRTEAFF.

V gene TRBV6-5 combines with J gene TRBJ1-2; tentative D call: TRBD1 (5 bases). This CDR3 spans 14 amino acids. V was shortened by 8 bases and J by 2 bases, with 15 bases between the two germline ends. Germline lookup yields CDR1 MNHEY and CDR2 SVGAGI. As DNA, the CDR3 is TGTGCCAGCGGGACGTGGCAGGGAAACTATGGCTACACCTTC. As protein: CASGTWQGNYGYTF.

The chain employs TRBV12-3 or TRBV12-4 and TRBJ2-7; D is perhaps TRBD2 (5 bases). V lost 4 bases, J lost 6 bases, and 10 bases lay in between. The CDR3 totals 12 residues. In DNA form, the CDR3 reads TGTGCCAGCAGTTCGGACTCCGCCGAGCAGTACTTC. Its translation: CASSSDSAEQYF.

This rearrangement joins TRBV6-5 to TRBJ2-1, with 8 nucleotides matching TRBD2. V was clipped by 0 bases and J by 7 bases; unmatched bases: 5. Germline loops: CDR1 MNHEY, CDR2 SVGAGI. This CDR3 has 15 residues. The CDR3 bases are TGTGCCAGCAGTTACTCGACGACGGGGGGGAATGAGCAGTTCTTC. This encodes CASSYSTTGGNEQFF.

The gene calls are TRBV10-1 and TRBJ1-3; the match to TRBD1 covers 11 bases. The CDR3 loop spans 17 amino acids. V lost 3 bases to trimming and J lost 2 bases; unmatched junction nucleotides: 6. Germline values: CDR1 WNHNN, CDR2 SYGVQD (reference sequence). DNA for the CDR3: TGCGCCAGCAGTGAAGTGCCGGGACAGGGGGCTGGAAACACCATATATTTT. This gives the protein CASSEVPGQGAGNTIYF.

The chain carries TRBV10-1 and TRBJ2-4; tentatively, D is TRBD2 (6 bases). This CDR3 is built from 16 residues. Per the germline V gene, CDR1 is WNHNN and CDR2 is SYGVQD (reference sequence). Trimming took 5 bases from V and 0 from J, leaving 14 bases between them. The CDR3 coding sequence is TGCGCCAGCAGTTTCGTAGCGGAACTAGCCAAAAACATTCAGTACTTC. It yields the protein CASSFVAELAKNIQYF.

The chain links TRBV9 to TRBJ1-2; D call uncertain. Trimming took 3 bases from V and 4 from J, leaving 7 bases between them. There are 12 residues in the CDR3. Germline V gives CDR1 SGDLS, CDR2 YYNGEE. CDR3 nucleotides: TGTGCCAGCAGCGATCTCAGCTATGGCTACACCTTC. Translation: CASSDLSYGYTF.

The chain recombines TRBV6-6 with TRBJ1-5; D ambiguous. CDR3 length: 14 residues. Trimming removed 8 bases from V and 2 bases from J, with 13 bases in between. Germline values: CDR1 MNHNY, CDR2 SVGAGI (reference sequence). DNA for the CDR3: TGTGCCAGCCGCGGGGAGGGCCGCAATCAGCCCCAGCATTTT. Translating gives CASRGEGRNQPQHF.

The chain combines TRBV2 with TRBJ1-5; 9 bases match TRBD1. The V segment lost 7 bases and the J segment 2 bases; nucleotides outside the gene matches: 6. Germline V gives CDR1 SNHLY, CDR2 FYNNEI. The CDR3 totals 15 residues. CDR3 sequence (DNA): TGTGCCAGCAAGGGACAGGGAGGCGGCAATCAGCCCCAGCATTTT. It codes for CASKGQGGGNQPQHF.

J is TRBJ1-1 and V is TRBV4-1; no clear D gene. The V gene's germline CDR1 is MGHRA and CDR2 YSYEKL. V gave up 5 bases and J gave up 4 bases, with 14 bases separating them. The CDR3 loop spans 14 amino acids. The DNA for the CDR3 is TGCGCCAGCAGCGCGCAAAGATCCGGCACTGAAGCTTTCTTT. It codes for CASSAQRSGTEAFF.

V gene TRBV5-1 combines with J gene TRBJ1-1; no definite D call. The CDR3 has 15 residues. Trimming removed 1 base at V and 7 bases at J, with 17 bases between. CDR1 and CDR2 from the germline V gene are SGHRS and YFSETQ. The CDR3: CASSLTRQLYNEAFF. The CDR3 DNA reads TGCGCCAGCAGCTTGACCAGACAACTTTACAATGAAGCTTTCTTT.

In its sample, this clone was seen once. The V call is TRBV19, the J call TRBJ2-2, with a weak D call TRBD2 (6 bases). The V gene lost 6 bases and the J gene lost 8 bases, with 10 bases spanning the gap. This CDR3 contains 12 residues. CDR1 and CDR2 (germline): LNHDA, SQIVND (reference sequence). The CDR3 sequence: CASSGGSGELFF. The CDR3 DNA sequence: TGTGCCAGTAGCGGGGGATCAGGGGAGCTGTTTTTT.

J is TRBJ2-1 and V is TRBV5-5; D is unresolved. Germline V CDR1 and CDR2: SGHKS, YYEKEE (reference sequence). The V and J ends lost 5 bases and 11 bases respectively, with 17 bases between them. This CDR3 spans 13 amino acids. CDR3 nucleotides: TGTGCCAGCAGTTCCGCGGCAGCCGGAAAGCAGTTCTTC. Protein product: CASSSAAAGKQFF.

The rearrangement links TRBV7-9 to TRBJ1-5, with 7 bases matching TRBD1. Germline CDR1 and CDR2: SEHNR and FQNEAQ (reference sequence). V lost 5 bases, J lost 4 bases, and 8 bases stayed unmatched. The CDR3 extends over 15 amino acids. Written as DNA, the CDR3 is TGTGCCAGCAGCCCCCTGGACAGGATTAATCAGCCCCAGCATTTT. Its protein product is CASSPLDRINQPQHF.

J is TRBJ2-1 and V is TRBV9; tentative D call: TRBD2 (6 bases). V shed 4 bases and J shed 9 bases, with 17 bases lying between them. CDR1 SGDLS and CDR2 YYNGEE come from the germline V gene. The CDR3 spans 14 residues. CDR3 sequence (DNA): TGTGCCAGCAGCTGGGCTAGCGCCCAGGGTGAGCAGTTCTTC. This translates into CASSWASAQGEQFF.

This clone was detected only a few times. The chain is built from TRBV5-1 and TRBJ2-3; 10 bases are shared with TRBD2. From germline, CDR1 is SGHRS and CDR2 YFSETQ. The length of the CDR3 is 18 residues. V lost 3 bases to trimming and J lost 0 bases; unmatched junction nucleotides: 10. CDR3 residues: CASSSTIGLAASTDTQYF. CDR3 bases: TGCGCCAGCAGCTCCACCATCGGACTAGCGGCTAGCACAGATACGCAGTATTTT.

V is TRBV7-2 and J is TRBJ2-3, with 10 positions matching TRBD2. V was clipped by 1 base and J by 2 bases; unmatched bases: 6. The CDR3 covers 17 residues. Per germline, CDR1 SGHTA and CDR2 FQGNSA. The CDR3 loop is CASSLVRLAGDTDTQYF. CDR3 DNA: TGTGCCAGCAGCTTAGTCCGGCTAGCGGGGGACACAGATACGCAGTATTTT.

This chain joins TRBV2 and TRBJ2-7, with TRBD1 identical over 8 bases. J was trimmed by 1 base and V by 8 bases; bases with no gene match: 10. The germline V gene has CDR1 SNHLY and CDR2 FYNNEI. The CDR3 contains 15 residues. CDR3 residues: CASAQGANLSYEQYF. CDR3 nucleotide sequence: TGTGCCAGCGCGCAGGGGGCAAACCTATCCTACGAGCAGTACTTC. The whole variable domain, remainder taken from reference TRBV2 and TRBJ2-7, is EPEVTQTPSHQVTQMGQEVILRCVPISNHLYFYWYRQILGQKVEFLVSFYNNEISEKSEIFDDQFSVERPDGSNFTLKIRSTKLEDSAMYFCASAQGANLSYEQYFGPGTRLTVT.

CDR3 in DNA: TGTGCCAGCAGCTTAGCTCAGGGGGTTGATCAGCCCCAGCATTTT. Its translation is CASSLAQGVDQPQHF. The chain carries TRBV7-2 and TRBJ1-5; 7 bases fit TRBD1. The CDR3 is made up of 15 amino acids. Germline V gene data show CDR1 as SGHTA and CDR2 as FQGNSA. V lost 0 bases to trimming and J lost 5 bases; unmatched junction nucleotides: 4. Drawing the rest from reference TRBV7-2 and TRBJ1-5, the complete variable domain is GAGVSQSPSNKVTEKGKDVELRCDPISGHTALYWYRQSLGQGLEFLIYFQGNSAPDKSGLPSDRFSAERTGGSVSTLTIQRTQQEDSAVYLCASSLAQGVDQPQHFGDGTRLSIL.

The V gene is TRBV6-4, the J gene TRBJ2-3; TRBD2 aligns across 11 bases. Germline CDR1 MRHNA, CDR2 SNTAGT. The CDR3 sequence is 15 residues long. V shed 6 bases and J 1 base; nucleotides not matched to a gene: 3. This CDR3 reads CASSATSGGTDTQYF. The CDR3 region has the DNA TGTGCCAGCAGCGCGACTAGCGGGGGCACAGATACGCAGTATTTT.